These 20 T cell receptor beta chains were sequenced from one sample in a study of early T cells in non-severe SARS-CoV-2 infection (TCRdb year 2021). The method behind the library was 5' RACE. Sequencer: NextSeq 500. TCRdb itself trimmed the public reads at Q25 with fastp, ran MiXCR and retained productive beta chains. One record per CDR3 amino acid sequence lists the most common genes and DNA. Recorded for this sample are about 30,000 distinct CDR3 sequences; under 5% of them occurred a single time. Of the sample, approximately 8.2% falls within the top ten clones. Sequencing was performed on whole blood. The receptors stem from an adult who was a healthcare worker with PCR-confirmed SARS-CoV-2 infection or an uninfected control (not recorded which).

This clonotype was observed at least ten times. This rearrangement joins TRBV12-3 or TRBV12-4 to TRBJ1-2, with 7 positions matching TRBD1. The J segment lost 4 bases and the V segment lost 3 bases, leaving 2 bases of the junction unmatched. This CDR3 is 13 amino acids long. The CDR3 region has the DNA TGTGCCAGCAGTTTGGACAGGAGCTATGGCTACACCTTC. Translating gives CASSLDRSYGYTF.

This clonotype was found many times. The genes are TRBV7-6 and TRBJ2-1; 8 nucleotides line up with TRBD2. Looked up from germline, CDR1 is SGHVS and CDR2 is FNYEAQ. The CDR3 sequence is 18 residues long. The junction had 11 bases not matched to a gene; V was cut back by 4 bases and J by 0 bases. Written as DNA, the CDR3 is TGTGCCAGCAGCTCCATAAATCTAGCGGGCCACTCCTACAATGAGCAGTTCTTC. Residues: CASSSINLAGHSYNEQFF.

This clonotype has a count of ten or more. The CDR3 DNA follows: TGCAGCGTTAAGGATGGACCCACAGCCGAGCAGTACTTC. The encoded protein is CSVKDGPTAEQYF. This rearrangement joins TRBV29-1 to TRBJ2-7; the D is unclear. With 5 bases removed from V and 6 bases from J, the gap between germline ends came to 17 bases. The germline CDR1 and CDR2 sequences are SQVTM and ANQGSEA. CDR3 length: 13 amino acids.

The rearrangement uses TRBV6-5 and TRBJ2-7, with D maybe TRBD1 (6 bases). This CDR3 spans 14 amino acids. V gave up 4 bases and J gave up 2 bases, with 12 bases separating them. CDR1 and CDR2 (germline): MNHEY, SVGAGI. The CDR3 loop is CASSLGDTPYEQYF. CDR3 nucleotide sequence: TGTGCCAGCAGTTTAGGGGACACTCCCTACGAGCAGTACTTC.

This clonotype was counted at least ten times. This rearrangement joins TRBV7-9 to TRBJ1-6, with D uncertain. The V and J ends lost 7 bases and 0 bases respectively, with 4 bases between them. CDR3 length: 13 amino acids. Germline values: CDR1 SEHNR, CDR2 FQNEAQ (reference sequence). In DNA, the CDR3 is TGTGCCAGCACCCTCTCCTATAATTCACCCCTCCACTTT. Protein product: CASTLSYNSPLHF.

As for this clonotype: This may be a read error: a much more frequent sequence differs by one nucleotide. This sequence joins TRBV7-2 and TRBJ2-3, with D possibly being TRBD1 or TRBD2 (6 bases each). Trimming shortened V by 0 bases and J by 1 base, and 11 bases separated the two germline ends. There are 16 residues in the CDR3. Germline lookup yields CDR1 SGHTA and CDR2 FQGNSA. As DNA, the CDR3 is TGTGCCAGCAGCTTAGCTGAGGGGGAGGGCACAGATACGCAGTATTTT. This encodes CASSLAEGEGTDTQYF.

V usage is TRBV6-1 and J usage is TRBJ2-3, with D hard to call. In germline, CDR1 is MNHNS, CDR2 SASEGT. Trimming pared 1 base from V and 8 bases from J, leaving 10 bases between. The CDR3 extends over 13 amino acids. CDR3 loop: CASSEVVAGTQYF. As DNA, the CDR3 is TGTGCCAGCAGTGAAGTAGTAGCAGGTACGCAGTATTTT.

This clonotype was seen many times. The chain joins TRBV7-2 to TRBJ2-7; 9 bases are a match to TRBD2. CDR3 length: 17 amino acids. V dropped 3 bases and J dropped 1; count of bases not matched to a gene: 10. From germline, CDR1 is SGHTA and CDR2 FQGNSA. Here the CDR3 DNA reads TGTGCCAGCAGCTTCAAGGCCACTAGCGGGCCTTCCTACGAGCAGTACTTC. Amino acids: CASSFKATSGPSYEQYF.

This clonotype appeared many times. V and J are TRBV5-1 and TRBJ2-1; D gene unclear. V dropped 0 bases and J dropped 4 bases, with 5 bases sitting between them. Germline loops: CDR1 SGHRS, CDR2 YFSETQ. The CDR3 runs to 13 residues. CDR3 residues: CASSLELYNEQFF. In DNA form, the CDR3 reads TGCGCCAGCAGCTTGGAGCTATACAATGAGCAGTTCTTC.

Only a few counts were recorded for this clonotype. This rearrangement joins TRBV7-2 to TRBJ2-5; weak D call: TRBD2 (6 bases). This CDR3 comprises 14 residues. The V gene lost 5 bases and the J gene lost 4 bases, with 14 bases spanning the gap. Germline CDR1 reads SGHTA; CDR2 reads FQGNSA. The CDR3 protein is CASSLRGAGETQYF. In DNA form, the CDR3 reads TGTGCCAGCAGCCTTAGGGGAGCGGGAGAGACCCAGTACTTC.

This clonotype came up many times. V gene TRBV29-1 combines with J gene TRBJ2-7; TRBD1 aligns across 7 bases. The junction had 10 bases not matched to a gene; V was cut back by 0 bases and J by 2 bases. CDR3 length equals 16 residues. From germline, CDR1 is SQVTM and CDR2 ANQGSEA. CDR3 residues: CSVEEYSQGLTYEQYF. CDR3 coding DNA: TGCAGCGTTGAAGAATATTCACAGGGGTTGACCTACGAGCAGTACTTC.

This clonotype has at least ten counts. CDR3: CSAQAYGYTF. The CDR3 bases are TGCAGTGCCCAGGCCTATGGCTACACCTTC. The chain carries TRBV20-1 and TRBJ1-2; no reliable D call. Trimming left V 6 bases short and J 4 bases short, with 6 bases between. The CDR3 totals 10 residues. Germline values: CDR1 DFQATT, CDR2 SNEGSKA (reference sequence).

This clonotype was counted many times. V usage is TRBV7-2 and J usage is TRBJ2-3; no clear D. Germline lookup yields CDR1 SGHTA and CDR2 FQGNSA. Trimming shortened V by 1 base and J by 3 bases, and 8 bases separated the two germline ends. The CDR3 runs to 14 residues. The CDR3 DNA sequence: TGTGCCAGCAGCTTAGTGAGCGCTACAGATACGCAGTATTTT. Its translation: CASSLVSATDTQYF.

The sample holds a few counts of this clonotype. This chain uses TRBV5-1 with TRBJ2-3; the D gene is possibly TRBD2 (6 bases). The CDR3 sequence is 14 residues long. Germline V lookup: CDR1 SGHRS, CDR2 YFSETQ. V was clipped by 0 bases and J by 6 bases, with 11 bases between them. The CDR3 loop is CASSLAGSVDTQYF. The CDR3 DNA follows: TGCGCCAGCAGCTTGGCCGGGAGTGTGGATACGCAGTATTTT.

The chain links TRBV11-2 to TRBJ2-5; D gene unclear. V lost 4 bases, J lost 4 bases, and 16 bases lay in between. This CDR3 spans 15 amino acids. Germline-derived CDR1 and CDR2 are SGHAT and FQNNGV. The CDR3 DNA is TGTGCCAGCAGCTCCCAAGGAAGAGGCGTAGAGACCCAGTACTTC. Translated: CASSSQGRGVETQYF. Using reference TRBV11-2 and TRBJ2-5 for the parts outside the CDR3, the full variable domain is EAGVAQSPRYKIIEKRQSVAFWCNPISGHATLYWYQQILGQGPKLLIQFQNNGVVDDSQLPKDRFSAERLKGVDSTLKIQPAKLEDSAVYLCASSSQGRGVETQYFGPGTRLLVL.

This clonotype was recorded at least ten times. The chain carries TRBV20-1 and TRBJ2-5; 9 bases match TRBD2. CDR3 length: 15 residues. Germline values: CDR1 DFQATT, CDR2 SNEGSKA (reference sequence). The trim removed 2 bases at V and 5 bases at J, leaving 9 bases unmatched. The CDR3 DNA reads TGCAGTGCTAGAATAGCGGGAGACGGGTCGGAGACCCAGTACTTC. Amino acids: CSARIAGDGSETQYF.

This clonotype was picked up many times. The chain couples TRBV5-6 to TRBJ2-7; TRBD2 is a possible D gene (6 bases). Germline CDR1 reads SGHDT; CDR2 reads YYEEEE. With 4 bases removed from V and 3 bases from J, the gap between germline ends came to 14 bases. The CDR3 is made up of 14 amino acids. Here the CDR3 DNA reads TGTGCCAGCAGCCTCGGAGGGGTGAGCTACGAGCAGTACTTC. Residues: CASSLGGVSYEQYF.

In its sample, this clonotype was seen many times. The chain recombines TRBV3-1 with TRBJ2-2; D unclear. CDR1 LGHDT and CDR2 YNNKEL come from the germline V gene (reference sequence). The CDR3 runs 14 residues. V was clipped by 0 bases and J by 6 bases, with 8 bases between them. CDR3 coding DNA: TGTGCCAGCAGCCAAGATCTCTCTCCCGGGGAGCTGTTTTTT. Protein sequence: CASSQDLSPGELFF.

The sample holds many counts of this clonotype. This CDR3 is CASSLGGTSGNTIYF. DNA of the CDR3: TGTGCCAGCAGTTTAGGCGGGACCTCTGGAAACACCATATATTTT. This sequence joins TRBV27 and TRBJ1-3; D is perhaps TRBD1 (5 bases). V dropped 2 bases and J dropped 0 bases, with 8 bases sitting between them. The germline V gene has CDR1 MNHEY and CDR2 SMNVEV (reference sequence). The CDR3 covers 15 residues.

This clonotype appeared a few times. The chain carries TRBV7-9 and TRBJ2-3; maybe TRBD2 (5 bases). The CDR3 contains 16 residues. CDR1 and CDR2 (germline): SEHNR, FQNEAQ (reference sequence). V was clipped by 6 bases and J by 4 bases, with 20 bases between them. DNA for the CDR3: TGTGCCAGCAGACCTTCGAGCGGAGCCGGTTCAGATACGCAGTATTTT. Its protein is CASRPSSGAGSDTQYF.